The subject of this entry is one T cell receptor (beta chain). Germline V gene lookup returns CDR1 MNHEY and CDR2 SVGAGI. The V end lost 6 bases, the J end lost 4 bases, and 17 bases lay between the germline ends. The CDR3 has 15 residues. These data originate in a study of OX40 agonist ivuxolimab in advanced cancers. Generated by immunoSEQ multiplex PCR, the TCRdb table keeps only in-frame clones and is missing some. The sample yields roughly 60,000 clones, about 93% seen once. J is TRBJ2-3 and V is TRBV6-5; D might be TRBD2 (5 bases). The material was CD4+ or CD8+ T cells sorted from blood, obtained in a trial of the OX40 agonist ivuxolimab. The source of this sequence is an adult with an advanced solid tumor such as melanoma, head and neck, liver or kidney cancer. This chain's CDR3 is CASRTAGRLADTQYF. The CDR3 DNA is TGTGCCAGCAGAACCGCGGGCAGGTTGGCAGATACGCAGTATTTT.